Following are 4 T cell receptor beta chains from one sample sequenced in a study of blood T cell repertoires in COVID-19. TCRdb's table, derived via immunoSEQ multiplex PCR, lists solely in-frame clones and lacks some. In the table there are 110,000 to 150,000 clones, more than 65% of which are singletons. The sequencing input was peripheral blood. These receptors were taken from a human donor in a cohort sampled during active COVID-19.

There are a few counts of this clone. The CDR3 region is CASSETVGDRYNSPLHF. CDR3 bases: TGTGCCAGCAGTGAAACGGTGGGGGACAGATATAATTCACCCCTCCACTTT. This rearrangement joins TRBV2 to TRBJ1-6; the match to TRBD1 covers 7 bases. The junction had 8 bases not matched to a gene; V was cut back by 2 bases and J by 4 bases. CDR3 length equals 17 residues. Germline V CDR1 and CDR2: SNHLY, FYNNEI.

The chain recombines TRBV19 with TRBJ2-2; 9 bases map to TRBD1. Germline V lookup: CDR1 LNHDA, CDR2 SQIVND (reference sequence). The CDR3 is 15 residues long. Trimming at V came to 2 bases and at J to 4 bases, leaving 2 bases not matched to a gene. Here the CDR3 DNA reads TGTGCCAGTAGTATACGGGGACAGGGCACCGGGGAGCTGTTTTTT. This encodes CASSIRGQGTGELFF. Full variable domain (missing parts from reference TRBV19 and TRBJ2-2): DGGITQSPKYLFRKEGQNVTLSCEQNLNHDAMYWYRQDPGQGLRLIYYSQIVNDFQKGDIAEGYSVSREKKESFPLTVTSAQKNPTAFYLCASSIRGQGTGELFFGEGSRLTVL.

The chain recombines TRBV6-5 with TRBJ1-2; possible D gene TRBD1, 6 bases. CDR1 is MNHEY, CDR2 SVGAGI, per germline. The V and J ends lost 7 bases and 7 bases respectively, with 16 bases between them. The CDR3 length is 13 residues. CDR3 region: CASTQTGLAGYTF. In DNA, the CDR3 is TGTGCCAGCACCCAGACAGGCTTAGCTGGCTACACCTTC.

The rearrangement joins TRBV5-1 to TRBJ2-2; unclear D gene. The CDR3 is 13 amino acids. Germline lookup yields CDR1 SGHRS and CDR2 YFSETQ. V gave up 4 bases and J gave up 3 bases, with 7 bases separating them. CDR3 residues: CASSPEYTGELFF. The CDR3, as DNA: TGCGCCAGCAGCCCCGAGTACACCGGGGAGCTGTTTTTT.